This T cell receptor (beta chain) was obtained from a study of blood T cells in healthy people across ages. Losses at the gene ends were 10 bases for V and 8 bases for J; bases not matched to a gene: 14. CDR3 length: 14 residues. The germline V gene encodes CDR1 ENHRY and CDR2 SYGVKD. A second PCR of roughly 7 to 11 cycles used a sample-barcoded 5' primer and a J-beta primer mix. Every sample gave at least 2.5 million paired-end reads containing CDR3. TCRdb re-derived calls from the 5' RACE reads in MiXCR, one entry per CDR3 protein. The sample holds some 900,000 distinct CDR3 sequences, around 48% seen once.

Input material: blood. This chain connects TRBV10-3 to TRBJ1-2; TRBD1 aligns across 9 bases. The origin of this receptor is a young man in good health. The CDR3 nucleotides read TGTGCCACGAACCCGGGACAGGGTTCGTGGGGCTACACCTTC. Encoded protein: CATNPGQGSWGYTF.